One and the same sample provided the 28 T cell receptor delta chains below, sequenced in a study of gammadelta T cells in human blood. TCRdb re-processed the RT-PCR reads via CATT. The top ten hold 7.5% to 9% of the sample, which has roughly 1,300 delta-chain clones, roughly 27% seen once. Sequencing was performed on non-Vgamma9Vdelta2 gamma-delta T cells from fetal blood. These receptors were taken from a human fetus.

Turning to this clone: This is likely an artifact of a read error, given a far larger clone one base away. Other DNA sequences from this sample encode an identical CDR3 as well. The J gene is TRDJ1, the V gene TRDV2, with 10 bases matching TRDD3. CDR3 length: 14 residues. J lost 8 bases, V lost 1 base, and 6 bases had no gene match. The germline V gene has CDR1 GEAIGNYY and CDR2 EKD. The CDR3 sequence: CACDTSTGGSKLIF. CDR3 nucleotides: TGTGCCTGTGACACTTCGACTGGGGGATCAAAACTCATCTTT.

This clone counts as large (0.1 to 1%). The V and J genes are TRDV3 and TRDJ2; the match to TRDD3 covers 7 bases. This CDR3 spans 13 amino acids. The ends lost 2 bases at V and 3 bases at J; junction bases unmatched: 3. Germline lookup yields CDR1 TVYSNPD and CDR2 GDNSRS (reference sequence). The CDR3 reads CAFWGTLTAQLFF. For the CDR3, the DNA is TGTGCCTTTTGGGGGACCCTGACAGCACAACTCTTCTTT.

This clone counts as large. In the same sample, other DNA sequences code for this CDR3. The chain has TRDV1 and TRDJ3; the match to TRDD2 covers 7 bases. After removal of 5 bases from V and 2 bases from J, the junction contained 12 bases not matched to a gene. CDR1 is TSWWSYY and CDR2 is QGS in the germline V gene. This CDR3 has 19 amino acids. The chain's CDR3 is CALGCPSFPDTWDTRQMFF. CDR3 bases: TGTGCTCTTGGGTGCCCTTCCTTCCCCGATACCTGGGACACCCGACAGATGTTTTTC.

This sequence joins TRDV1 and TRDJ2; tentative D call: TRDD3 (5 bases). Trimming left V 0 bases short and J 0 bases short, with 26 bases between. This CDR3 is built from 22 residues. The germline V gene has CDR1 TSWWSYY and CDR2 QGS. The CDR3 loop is CALGELAGGWGTRLTLTAQLFF. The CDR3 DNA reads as TGTGCTCTTGGGGAACTAGCGGGTGGGTGGGGAACACGTCTCACTTTGACAGCACAACTCTTCTTT.

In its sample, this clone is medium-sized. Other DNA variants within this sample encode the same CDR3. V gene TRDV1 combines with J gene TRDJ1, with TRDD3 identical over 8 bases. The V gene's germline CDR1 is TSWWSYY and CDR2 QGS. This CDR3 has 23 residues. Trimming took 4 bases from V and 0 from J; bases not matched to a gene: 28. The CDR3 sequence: CALGARSLSPLVLGAVYTDKLIF. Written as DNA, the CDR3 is TGTGCTCTTGGGGCCCGATCCCTTTCTCCCCTGGTACTGGGGGCCGTGTACACCGATAAACTCATCTTT.

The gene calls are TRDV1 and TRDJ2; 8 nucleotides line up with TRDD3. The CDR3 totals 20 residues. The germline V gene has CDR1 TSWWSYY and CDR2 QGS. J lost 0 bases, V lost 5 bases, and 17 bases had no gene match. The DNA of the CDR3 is TGTGCTCTTGGGAACCTTCCCCAGTACTGGGGGCCTCCTTTGACAGCACAACTCTTCTTT. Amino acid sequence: CALGNLPQYWGPPLTAQLFF.

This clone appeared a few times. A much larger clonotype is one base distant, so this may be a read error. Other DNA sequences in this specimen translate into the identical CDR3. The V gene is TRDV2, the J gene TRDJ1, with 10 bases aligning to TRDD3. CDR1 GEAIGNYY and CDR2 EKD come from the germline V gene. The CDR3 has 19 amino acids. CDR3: CACDGVPRGIRSYTDKLIF. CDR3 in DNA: TGTGCCTGTGACGGGGTTCCTAGGGGGATACGCTCGTACACCGATAAACTCATTTTT.

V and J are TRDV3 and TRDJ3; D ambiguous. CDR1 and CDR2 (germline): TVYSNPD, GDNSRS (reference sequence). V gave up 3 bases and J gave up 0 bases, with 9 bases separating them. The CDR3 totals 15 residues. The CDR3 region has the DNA TGTGCCTTCAGCCCGTCCTCCTGGGACACCCGACAGATGTTTTTC. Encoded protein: CAFSPSSWDTRQMFF.

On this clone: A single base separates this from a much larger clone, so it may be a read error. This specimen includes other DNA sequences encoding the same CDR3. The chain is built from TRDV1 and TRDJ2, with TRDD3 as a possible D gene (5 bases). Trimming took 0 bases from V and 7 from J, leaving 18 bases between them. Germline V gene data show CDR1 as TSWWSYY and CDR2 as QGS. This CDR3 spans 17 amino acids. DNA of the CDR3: TGTGCTCTTGGGGAACTAAGGGGGGGGGCAAAGAGAGCACAACTCTTCTTT. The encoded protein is CALGELRGGAKRAQLFF.

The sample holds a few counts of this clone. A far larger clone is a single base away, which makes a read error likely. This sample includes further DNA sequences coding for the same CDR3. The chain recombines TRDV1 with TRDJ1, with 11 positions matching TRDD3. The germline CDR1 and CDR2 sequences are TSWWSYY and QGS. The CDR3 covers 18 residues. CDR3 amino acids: CALGEHEAGGYPTDKLIF. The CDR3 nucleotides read TGTGCTCTGGGGGAACATGAAGCTGGGGGATACCCCACCGATAAACTCATCTTT.

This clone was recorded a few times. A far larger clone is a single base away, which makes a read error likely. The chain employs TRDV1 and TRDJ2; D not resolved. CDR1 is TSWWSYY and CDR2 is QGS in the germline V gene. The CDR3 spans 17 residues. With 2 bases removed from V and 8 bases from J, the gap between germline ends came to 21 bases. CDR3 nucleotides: TGTGCTCTTGGGGAAAGGGAGGAAACCCTCCGGGAGGCACAACTCTTCTTT. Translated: CALGEREETLREAQLFF.

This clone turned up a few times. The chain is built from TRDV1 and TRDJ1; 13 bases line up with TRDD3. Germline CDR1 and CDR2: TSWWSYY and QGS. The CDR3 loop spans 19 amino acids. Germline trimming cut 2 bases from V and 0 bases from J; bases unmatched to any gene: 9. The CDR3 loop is CALGESLLGDTLDTDKLIF. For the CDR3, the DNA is TGTGCTCTTGGGGAATCCTTACTGGGGGATACGCTGGACACCGATAAACTCATCTTT.

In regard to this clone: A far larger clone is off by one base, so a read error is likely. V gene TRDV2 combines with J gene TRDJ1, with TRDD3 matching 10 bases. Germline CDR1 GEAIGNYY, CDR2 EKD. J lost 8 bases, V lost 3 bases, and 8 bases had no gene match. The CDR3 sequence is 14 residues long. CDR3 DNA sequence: TGTGCCTGTGACGCTTCGACTGGGGGATCCAAACTCATCTTT. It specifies CACDASTGGSKLIF.

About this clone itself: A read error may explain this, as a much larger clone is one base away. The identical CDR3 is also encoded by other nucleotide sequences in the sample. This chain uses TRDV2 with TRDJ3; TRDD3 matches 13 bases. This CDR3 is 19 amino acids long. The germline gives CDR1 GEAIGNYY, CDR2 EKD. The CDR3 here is CACDWGIRDGSWDTRQMFF. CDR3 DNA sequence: TGTGCTTGTGACTGGGGGATACGCGACGGCTCCTGGGACACCCGACAGATGTTTTTC.

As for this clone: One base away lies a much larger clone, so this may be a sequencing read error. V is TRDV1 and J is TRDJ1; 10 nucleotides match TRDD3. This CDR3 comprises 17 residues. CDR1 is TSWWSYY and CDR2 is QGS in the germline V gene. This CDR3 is CALRELFAVGDTRRLIF. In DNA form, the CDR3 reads TGTGCTCTTAGGGAACTATTCGCTGTGGGGGATACTCGGCGACTCATCTTT.

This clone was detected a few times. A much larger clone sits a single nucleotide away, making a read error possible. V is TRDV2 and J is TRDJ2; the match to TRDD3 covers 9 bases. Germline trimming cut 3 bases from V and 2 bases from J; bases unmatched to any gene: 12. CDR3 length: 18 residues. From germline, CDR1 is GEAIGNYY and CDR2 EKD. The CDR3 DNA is TGTGCCTGTGACCCCGAATGGGGGATATGGACGTTGACAGCACAACTCTTCTTT. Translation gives CACDPEWGIWTLTAQLFF.

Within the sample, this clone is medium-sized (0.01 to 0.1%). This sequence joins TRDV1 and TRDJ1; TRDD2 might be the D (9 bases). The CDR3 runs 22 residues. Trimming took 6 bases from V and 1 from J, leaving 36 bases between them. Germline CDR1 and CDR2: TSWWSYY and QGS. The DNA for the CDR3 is TGTGCTCTTGGTCTCCCTTCCTACTCAACTGGGGGCTTCCACCCGCTCACCGATAAACTCATCTTT. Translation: CALGLPSYSTGGFHPLTDKLIF.

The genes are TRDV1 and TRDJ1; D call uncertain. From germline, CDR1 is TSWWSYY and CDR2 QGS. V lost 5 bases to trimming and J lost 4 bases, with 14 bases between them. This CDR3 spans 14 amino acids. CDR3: CALGSTCPDDKLIF. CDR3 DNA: TGTGCTCTTGGGTCTACCTGTCCGGACGATAAACTCATCTTT.

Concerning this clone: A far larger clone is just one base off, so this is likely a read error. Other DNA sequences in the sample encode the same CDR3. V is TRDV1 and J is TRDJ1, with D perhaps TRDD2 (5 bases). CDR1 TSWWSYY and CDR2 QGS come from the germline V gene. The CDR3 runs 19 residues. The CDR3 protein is CALGESERGYTFYTDKLIF. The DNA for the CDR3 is TGTGCTCTTGGGGAATCAGAAAGAGGGTACACCTTCTACACAGATAAACTCATCTTT.

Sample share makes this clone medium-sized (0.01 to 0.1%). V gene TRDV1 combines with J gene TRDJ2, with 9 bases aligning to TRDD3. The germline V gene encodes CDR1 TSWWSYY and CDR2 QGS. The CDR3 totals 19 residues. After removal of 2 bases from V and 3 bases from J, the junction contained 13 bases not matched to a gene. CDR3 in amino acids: CALGEIRGYANLVTAQLFF. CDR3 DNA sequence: TGTGCTCTTGGGGAAATAAGGGGATACGCAAACCTGGTGACAGCACAACTCTTCTTT.

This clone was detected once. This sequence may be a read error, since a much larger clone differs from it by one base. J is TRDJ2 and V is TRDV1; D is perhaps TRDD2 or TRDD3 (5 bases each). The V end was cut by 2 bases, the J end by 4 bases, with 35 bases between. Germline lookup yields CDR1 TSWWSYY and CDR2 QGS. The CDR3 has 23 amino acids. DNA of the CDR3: TGTGCTCTTGGGGAAGCCCCTTTTTCCTGCGGAACGTGGGGACTCCGATGGACAGCACAACTCTTCTTT. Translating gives CALGEAPFSCGTWGLRWTAQLFF.

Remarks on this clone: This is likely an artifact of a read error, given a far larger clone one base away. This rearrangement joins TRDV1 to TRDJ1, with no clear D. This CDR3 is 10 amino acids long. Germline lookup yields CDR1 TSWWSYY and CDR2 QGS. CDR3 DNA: TGTGCCTCGTACACCGATAAACTCATCTTT. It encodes CASYTDKLIF.

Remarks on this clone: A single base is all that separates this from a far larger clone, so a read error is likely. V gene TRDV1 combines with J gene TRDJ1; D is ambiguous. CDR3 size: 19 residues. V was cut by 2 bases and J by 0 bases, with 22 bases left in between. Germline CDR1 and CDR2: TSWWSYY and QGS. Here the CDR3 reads CALGESERGYTLYTDKLIF. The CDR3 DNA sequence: TGTGCTCTTGGGGAATCAGAAAGAGGGTACACCTTATACACCGATAAACTCATCTTT.

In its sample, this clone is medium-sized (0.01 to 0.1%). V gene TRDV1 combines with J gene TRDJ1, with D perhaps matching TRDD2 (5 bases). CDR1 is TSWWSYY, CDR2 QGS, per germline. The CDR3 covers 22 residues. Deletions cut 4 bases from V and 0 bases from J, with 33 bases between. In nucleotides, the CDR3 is TGTGCTCTTGGGGTCCCCCGTGGCCTACTTAAAGTAGGGGTTCCGTACACCGATAAACTCATCTTT. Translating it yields CALGVPRGLLKVGVPYTDKLIF.

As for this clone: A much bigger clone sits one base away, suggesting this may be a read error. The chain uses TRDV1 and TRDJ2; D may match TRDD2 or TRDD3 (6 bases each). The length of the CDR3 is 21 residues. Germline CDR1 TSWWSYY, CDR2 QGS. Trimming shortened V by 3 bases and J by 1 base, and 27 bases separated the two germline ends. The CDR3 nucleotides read TGTGCTCTTGGGGAGCTAAATCCTACGTGTTGGGGGCTCCGTTTGACAGCACAACTCTTCTTT. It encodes CALGELNPTCWGLRLTAQLFF.

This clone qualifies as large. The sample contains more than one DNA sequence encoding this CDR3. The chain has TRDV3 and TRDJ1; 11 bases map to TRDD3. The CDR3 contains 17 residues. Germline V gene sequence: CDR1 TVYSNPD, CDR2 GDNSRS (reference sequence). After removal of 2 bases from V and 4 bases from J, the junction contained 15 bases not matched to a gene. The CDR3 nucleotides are TGTGCCTTTCGGGACAATGGGGGATACGCCCCAGGCGATAAACTCATCTTT. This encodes CAFRDNGGYAPGDKLIF.

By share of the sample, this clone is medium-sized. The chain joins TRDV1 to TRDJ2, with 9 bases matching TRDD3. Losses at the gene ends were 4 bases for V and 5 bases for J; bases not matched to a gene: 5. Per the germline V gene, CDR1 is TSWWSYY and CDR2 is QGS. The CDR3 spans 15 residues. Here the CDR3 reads CALGAYWGSTAQLFF. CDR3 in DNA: TGTGCTCTTGGGGCGTACTGGGGGAGCACAGCACAACTCTTCTTT.

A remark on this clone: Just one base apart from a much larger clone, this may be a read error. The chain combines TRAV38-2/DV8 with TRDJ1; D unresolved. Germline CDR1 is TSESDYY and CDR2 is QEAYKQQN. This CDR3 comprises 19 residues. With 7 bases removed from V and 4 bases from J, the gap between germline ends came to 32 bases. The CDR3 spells CAYLPSPTRDSAYSDKLIF. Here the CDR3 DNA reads TGTGCTTATTTACCCTCCCCCACTCGCGATTCGGCGTACAGCGATAAACTCATCTTT.